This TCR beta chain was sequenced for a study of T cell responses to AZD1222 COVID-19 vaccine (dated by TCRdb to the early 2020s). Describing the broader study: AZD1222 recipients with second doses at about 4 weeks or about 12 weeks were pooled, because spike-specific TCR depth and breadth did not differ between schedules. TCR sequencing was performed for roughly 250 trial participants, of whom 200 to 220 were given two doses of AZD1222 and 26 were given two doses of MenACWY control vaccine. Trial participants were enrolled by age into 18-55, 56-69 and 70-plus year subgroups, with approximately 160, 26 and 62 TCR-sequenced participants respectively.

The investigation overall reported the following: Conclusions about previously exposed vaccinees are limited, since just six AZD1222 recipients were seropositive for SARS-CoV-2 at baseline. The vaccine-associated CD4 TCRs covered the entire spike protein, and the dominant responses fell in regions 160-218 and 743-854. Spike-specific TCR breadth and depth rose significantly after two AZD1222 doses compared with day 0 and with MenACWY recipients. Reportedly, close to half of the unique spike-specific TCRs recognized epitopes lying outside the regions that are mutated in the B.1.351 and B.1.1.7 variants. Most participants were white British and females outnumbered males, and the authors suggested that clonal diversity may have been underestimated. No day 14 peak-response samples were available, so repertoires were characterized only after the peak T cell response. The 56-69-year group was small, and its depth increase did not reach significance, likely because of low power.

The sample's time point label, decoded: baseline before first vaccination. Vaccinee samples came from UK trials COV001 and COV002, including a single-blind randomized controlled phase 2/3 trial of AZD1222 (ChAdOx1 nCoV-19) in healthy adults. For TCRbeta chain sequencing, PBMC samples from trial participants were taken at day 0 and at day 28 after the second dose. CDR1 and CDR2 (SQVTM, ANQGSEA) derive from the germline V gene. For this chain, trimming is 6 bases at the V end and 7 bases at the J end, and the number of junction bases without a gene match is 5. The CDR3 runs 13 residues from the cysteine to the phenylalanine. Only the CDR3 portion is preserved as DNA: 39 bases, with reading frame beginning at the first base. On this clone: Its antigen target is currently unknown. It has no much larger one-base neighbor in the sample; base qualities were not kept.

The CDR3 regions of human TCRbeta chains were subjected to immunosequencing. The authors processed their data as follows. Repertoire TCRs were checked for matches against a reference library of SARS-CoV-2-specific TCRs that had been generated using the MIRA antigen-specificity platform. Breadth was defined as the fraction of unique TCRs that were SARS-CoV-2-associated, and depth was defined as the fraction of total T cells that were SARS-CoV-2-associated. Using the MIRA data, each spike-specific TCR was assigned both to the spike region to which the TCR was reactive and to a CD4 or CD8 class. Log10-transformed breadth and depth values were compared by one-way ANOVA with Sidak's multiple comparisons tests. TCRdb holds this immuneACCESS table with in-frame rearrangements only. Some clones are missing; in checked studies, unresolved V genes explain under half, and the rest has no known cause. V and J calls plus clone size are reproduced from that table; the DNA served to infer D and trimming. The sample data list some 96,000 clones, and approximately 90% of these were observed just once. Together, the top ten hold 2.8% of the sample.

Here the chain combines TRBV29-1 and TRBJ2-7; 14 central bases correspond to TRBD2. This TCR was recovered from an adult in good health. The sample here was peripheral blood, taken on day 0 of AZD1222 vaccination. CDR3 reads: CSVMTSGRVEQYF. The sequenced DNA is TGCAGCGTGATGACTAGCGGGAGGGTTGAGCAGTACTTC.